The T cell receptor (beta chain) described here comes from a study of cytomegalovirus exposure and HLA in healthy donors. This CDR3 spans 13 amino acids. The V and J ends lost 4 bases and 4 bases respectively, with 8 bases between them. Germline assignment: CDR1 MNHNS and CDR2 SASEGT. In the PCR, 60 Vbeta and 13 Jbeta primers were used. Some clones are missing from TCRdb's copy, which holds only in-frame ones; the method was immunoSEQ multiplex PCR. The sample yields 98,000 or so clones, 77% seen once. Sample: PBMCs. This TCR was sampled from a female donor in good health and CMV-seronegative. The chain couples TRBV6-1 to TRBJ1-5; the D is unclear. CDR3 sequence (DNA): TGTGCCAGCAGTGCGACGGGGAATCAGCCCCAGCATTTT. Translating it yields CASSATGNQPQHF.